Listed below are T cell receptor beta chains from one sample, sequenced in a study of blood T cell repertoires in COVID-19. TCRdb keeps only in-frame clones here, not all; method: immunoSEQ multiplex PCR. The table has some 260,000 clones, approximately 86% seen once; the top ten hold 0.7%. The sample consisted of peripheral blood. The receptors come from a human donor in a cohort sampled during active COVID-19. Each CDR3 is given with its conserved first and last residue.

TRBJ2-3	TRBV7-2	CASSLVATRDTQYF
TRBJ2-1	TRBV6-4	CASSDPTSSEESKVPTNEQFF
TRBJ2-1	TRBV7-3	CASSAAGTGDNEQFF
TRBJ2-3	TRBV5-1	CASSLEAGGRHTQYF
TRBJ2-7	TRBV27	CASSNPPLAASWYF
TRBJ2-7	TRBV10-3	CAISPYTSGRSSYEQYF
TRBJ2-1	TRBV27	CASSYGTGPYNEQFF
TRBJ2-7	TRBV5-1	CASGPEDSSYEQYF
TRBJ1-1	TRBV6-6	CASNIGQGMNTEAFF
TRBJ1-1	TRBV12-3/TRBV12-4	CASSLGTDEAFF
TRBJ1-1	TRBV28	CASSIRQVTEAFF
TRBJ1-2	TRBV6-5	CASTERYGYTF
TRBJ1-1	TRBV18	CASSPRQGRETEAFF
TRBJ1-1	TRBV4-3	CASSQDHRRERHTEAFF
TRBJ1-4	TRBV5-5	CASSPQAGRGNEKLFF
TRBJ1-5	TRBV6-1	CASSEQPVSNQPQHF
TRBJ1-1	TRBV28	CASRGEDRGRKAFF
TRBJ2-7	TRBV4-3	CASSHIMGEAYEQYF
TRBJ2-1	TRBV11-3	CASSTNRVAEQFF
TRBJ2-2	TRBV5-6	CASRTSGNTGELFF
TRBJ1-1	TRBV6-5	CASRPAGTRNTEAFF
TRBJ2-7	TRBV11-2	CASSLIRAPHEQYF
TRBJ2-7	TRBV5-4	CASSLRQGAYEQYF
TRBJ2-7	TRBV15	CATSAGQGPYEQYF
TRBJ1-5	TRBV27	CASSSIGQGMGPNQPQHF
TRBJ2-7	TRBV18	CASSPETLSYEQYF
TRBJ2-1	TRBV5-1	CASSLEGQGWYNEQFF
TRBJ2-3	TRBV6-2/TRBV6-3	CASSSDRGNTDTQYF
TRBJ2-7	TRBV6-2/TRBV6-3	CASSQVGGGEQYF
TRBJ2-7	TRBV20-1	CSASGLGYEQYF
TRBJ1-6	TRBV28	CASSEARGTYNSPLHF
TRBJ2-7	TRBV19	CASSPLSGGGGEQYF
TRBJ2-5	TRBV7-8	CASSLIESRQRGTQYF
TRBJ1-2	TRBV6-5	CASSSGGRVGSGYTF
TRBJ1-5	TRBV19	CASSTLGLGTGVSNQPQHF